This T cell receptor (beta chain) was observed in a study of neurological immune-mediated disorders. This clonotype was counted only a few times. V was pared by 1 base and J by 7 bases, with 12 bases of the junction left unmatched. This CDR3 comprises 16 residues. Looked up from germline, CDR1 is LNHNV and CDR2 is YYDKDF (reference sequence). TCRdb ran MiXCR on the 5' RACE reads and lists one entry per CDR3 protein. The sample includes 65,000 to 95,000 distinct CDR3 sequences, around 4.6% of them seen just once. The receptor comes from a young woman with multiple sclerosis. The chain joins TRBV15 to TRBJ1-1, with TRBD1 identical over 7 bases. Material for sequencing was PBMCs. Written as DNA, the CDR3 is TGTGCCACCAGCAGAGGACAGGGCTTTAAGGGAGATGAAGCTTTCTTT. Translated: CATSRGQGFKGDEAFF. Using reference TRBV15 and TRBJ1-1 for the parts outside the CDR3, the full variable domain is DAMVIQNPRYQVTQFGKPVTLSCSQTLNHNVMYWYQQKSSQAPKLLFHYYDKDFNNEADTPDNFQSRRPNTSFCFLDIRSPGLGDTAMYLCATSRGQGFKGDEAFFGQGTRLTVV.